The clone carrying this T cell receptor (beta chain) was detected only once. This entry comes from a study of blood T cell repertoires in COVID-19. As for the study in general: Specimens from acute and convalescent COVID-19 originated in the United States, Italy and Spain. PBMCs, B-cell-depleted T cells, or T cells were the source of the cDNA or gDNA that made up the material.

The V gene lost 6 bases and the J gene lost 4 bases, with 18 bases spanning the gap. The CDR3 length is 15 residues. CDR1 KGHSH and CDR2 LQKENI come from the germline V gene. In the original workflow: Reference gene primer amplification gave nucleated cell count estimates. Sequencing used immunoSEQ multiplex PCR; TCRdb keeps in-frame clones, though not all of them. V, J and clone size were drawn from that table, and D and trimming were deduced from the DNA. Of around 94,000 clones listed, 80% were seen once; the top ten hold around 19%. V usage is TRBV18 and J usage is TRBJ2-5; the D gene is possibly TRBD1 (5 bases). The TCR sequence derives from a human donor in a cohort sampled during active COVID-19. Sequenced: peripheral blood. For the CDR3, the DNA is TGTGCCAGCTCCCGCAGGGTGAGGTCGATAGAGACCCAGTACTTC. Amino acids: CASSRRVRSIETQYF.